Listed below are T cell receptor beta chains from one sample, sequenced in a study of blood T cell repertoires in COVID-19. TCRdb's copy holds only in-frame clones and misses some; the assay was immunoSEQ multiplex PCR. Of a few hundred thousand clones in the sample, around 85% are singletons; the top ten hold 3.5% to 4%. The sequencing input was peripheral blood. The receptors were gathered from a woman under 30 with acute or convalescent COVID-19. Both conserved end residues are part of each CDR3. A D gene is named only where the DNA matches it firmly. A clone size is listed for some rows: how often the clone was seen (once, few, many), or a class if it is expanded.

size: -; V: TRBV7-3; D: TRBD2; J: TRBJ2-3; CDR3: CASSQTSVLTDTQYF; DNA: TGTGCCAGCAGCCAAACTAGCGTTCTAACAGATACGCAGTATTTT
size: -; V: TRBV19; D: TRBD1; J: TRBJ1-5; CDR3: CASNPTGQPQHF; DNA: TGTGCCAGTAATCCGACAGGGCAGCCCCAGCATTTT
size: -; V: TRBV9; D: -; J: TRBJ1-1; CDR3: CASSVAPSGGTEAFF; DNA: TGTGCCAGCAGCGTAGCCCCCTCCGGTGGCACTGAAGCTTTCTTT
size: -; V: TRBV4-2; D: -; J: TRBJ1-2; CDR3: CASSPKVGEIYGYTF; DNA: TGTGCCAGCAGCCCGAAGGTTGGGGAGATCTATGGCTACACCTTC
size: -; V: TRBV9; D: TRBD2; J: TRBJ2-2; CDR3: CASSVSGLGTGELFF; DNA: TGTGCCAGCAGCGTTAGCGGGCTTGGGACCGGGGAGCTGTTTTTT
size: -; V: TRBV28; D: -; J: TRBJ1-5; CDR3: CASSLSYRVQPQHF; DNA: TGTGCCAGCAGTTTATCCTACAGGGTACAGCCCCAGCATTTT
size: once; V: TRBV12-5; D: -; J: TRBJ1-5; CDR3: CASGPGIDMSNQPQHF; DNA: TGTGCTAGTGGCCCGGGTATCGATATGAGCAATCAGCCCCAGCATTTT
size: few; V: TRBV2; D: TRBD1; J: TRBJ1-2; CDR3: CASGGTGGRGYTF; DNA: TGTGCCAGCGGCGGGACAGGGGGACGTGGCTACACCTTC
size: -; V: TRBV2; D: -; J: TRBJ2-3; CDR3: CASSDQRGRDTQYF; DNA: TGTGCCAGCAGTGACCAGAGGGGGAGAGATACGCAGTATTTT
size: -; V: TRBV5-5; D: TRBD2; J: TRBJ2-7; CDR3: CASSPRLAGAYYEQYF; DNA: TGTGCCAGCAGCCCCCGACTAGCGGGAGCTTACTACGAGCAGTACTTC
size: -; V: TRBV19; D: -; J: TRBJ1-2; CDR3: CASSIDAGKGYGYTF; DNA: TGTGCCAGTAGTATAGACGCAGGGAAAGGCTATGGCTACACCTTC
size: -; V: TRBV5-1; D: -; J: TRBJ1-5; CDR3: CASSLGIGERNQPQHF; DNA: TGCGCCAGCAGCTTGGGAATTGGGGAGCGGAATCAGCCCCAGCATTTT
size: -; V: TRBV5-1; D: TRBD1; J: TRBJ1-4; CDR3: CASSLGQGDEKLFF; DNA: TGCGCCAGCAGCTTGGGACAGGGTGACGAAAAACTGTTTTTT
size: -; V: TRBV2; D: -; J: TRBJ2-5; CDR3: CASSEKGEETQYF; DNA: TGTGCCAGCAGTGAAAAGGGGGAAGAGACCCAGTACTTC
size: once; V: TRBV19; D: TRBD1; J: TRBJ1-1; CDR3: CASRSTVGTDMNTEAFF; DNA: TGTGCCAGTAGGTCGACTGTAGGGACAGATATGAACACTGAAGCTTTCTTT
size: -; V: TRBV30; D: TRBD1; J: TRBJ1-1; CDR3: CAWSTGTGGRDTEAFF; DNA: TGTGCCTGGAGCACCGGGACAGGGGGCCGTGACACTGAAGCTTTCTTT
size: -; V: TRBV3-1/TRBV3-2; D: -; J: TRBJ2-3; CDR3: CASSQGPGRDTQYF; DNA: TGTGCCAGCAGCCAAGGCCCAGGGAGGGATACGCAGTATTTT
size: -; V: TRBV29-1; D: -; J: TRBJ2-2; CDR3: CSVIPSSTGELFF; DNA: TGCAGCGTAATCCCTAGTTCCACCGGGGAGCTGTTTTTT
size: -; V: TRBV6-5; D: -; J: TRBJ1-6; CDR3: CASSQVPGRSPLHF; DNA: TGTGCCAGCAGTCAGGTACCAGGTCGTTCACCCCTCCACTTT
size: few; V: TRBV15; D: -; J: TRBJ1-6; CDR3: CATLGGPGSPLHF; DNA: TGTGCCACGCTGGGGGGTCCCGGATCACCCCTCCACTTT
size: -; V: TRBV18; D: TRBD2; J: TRBJ2-7; CDR3: CASSPRVLAGAGEQYF; DNA: TGTGCCAGCTCACCACGAGTACTAGCGGGAGCTGGCGAGCAGTACTTC
size: -; V: TRBV5-6; D: TRBD1; J: TRBJ2-2; CDR3: CASSLAEGTASNTGELFF; DNA: TGTGCCAGCAGCTTGGCTGAGGGGACAGCATCGAACACCGGGGAGCTGTTTTTT
size: -; V: TRBV5-8; D: TRBD2; J: TRBJ2-1; CDR3: CASSWGLAGYNEQFF; DNA: TGTGCCAGCAGTTGGGGACTAGCGGGCTACAATGAGCAGTTCTTC
size: -; V: TRBV24-1; D: TRBD1; J: TRBJ2-1; CDR3: CATASTGQVGNEQFF; DNA: TGTGCCACCGCGTCGACAGGGCAGGTAGGAAATGAGCAGTTCTTC
size: -; V: TRBV5-6; D: -; J: TRBJ2-5; CDR3: CASSFNGETQYF; DNA: TGTGCCAGCAGCTTCAACGGGGAGACCCAGTACTTC
size: -; V: TRBV5-4; D: -; J: TRBJ2-1; CDR3: CASSLEAGTYNEQFF; DNA: TGTGCCAGCAGCTTGGAAGCGGGTACCTACAATGAGCAGTTCTTC
size: -; V: TRBV27; D: -; J: TRBJ2-7; CDR3: CASSLSTGLYEQYF; DNA: TGTGCCAGCAGTTTATCCACAGGGCTCTACGAGCAGTACTTC
size: -; V: TRBV7-6; D: -; J: TRBJ2-7; CDR3: CASSLGWGVEASYEQYF; DNA: TGTGCCAGCAGCTTGGGGTGGGGGGTAGAAGCCTCCTACGAGCAGTACTTC
size: -; V: TRBV2; D: -; J: TRBJ2-5; CDR3: CASSDFLQGWETQYF; DNA: TGTGCCAGCAGCGACTTTCTACAGGGATGGGAGACCCAGTACTTC
size: -; V: TRBV6-5; D: TRBD1; J: TRBJ1-2; CDR3: CASSYSGQSYGYTF; DNA: TGTGCCAGCAGTTACTCGGGACAGAGCTATGGCTACACCTTC
size: -; V: TRBV7-3; D: -; J: TRBJ2-1; CDR3: CASSHGSENNEQFF; DNA: TGTGCCAGCAGCCATGGCAGCGAAAACAATGAGCAGTTCTTC
size: -; V: TRBV5-1; D: TRBD2; J: TRBJ2-7; CDR3: CASSLIGGGAEYEQYF; DNA: TGCGCCAGCAGCTTGATCGGCGGGGGGGCGGAATACGAGCAGTACTTC
size: -; V: TRBV19; D: -; J: TRBJ1-1; CDR3: CASIRDTTTGKAFF; DNA: TGTGCCAGTATCCGTGACACCACCACAGGGAAAGCTTTCTTT
size: once; V: TRBV18; D: -; J: TRBJ1-4; CDR3: CASSNSRGEKLFF; DNA: TGTGCCAGCTCAAATTCAAGGGGCGAAAAACTGTTTTTT
size: -; V: TRBV7-9; D: -; J: TRBJ2-7; CDR3: CASSRGTQRISEQYF; DNA: TGTGCCAGCAGCCGAGGAACACAAAGGATAAGCGAGCAGTACTTC
size: few; V: TRBV19; D: -; J: TRBJ1-1; CDR3: CATNQGGVTEAFF; DNA: TGTGCCACCAATCAGGGCGGCGTCACTGAAGCTTTCTTT
size: once; V: TRBV11-2; D: TRBD1; J: TRBJ2-2; CDR3: CASSLELTGEITGELFF; DNA: TGTGCCAGCAGCTTAGAATTGACAGGGGAAATCACCGGGGAGCTGTTTTTT
size: -; V: TRBV10-3; D: -; J: TRBJ1-1; CDR3: CAISESGQNTEAFF; DNA: TGTGCCATCAGTGAGTCAGGACAGAACACTGAAGCTTTCTTT
size: -; V: TRBV2; D: -; J: TRBJ1-4; CDR3: CASRADTATNEKLFF; DNA: TGTGCCAGCAGGGCGGACACTGCAACTAATGAAAAACTGTTTTTT
size: -; V: TRBV7-9; D: -; J: TRBJ2-1; CDR3: CASSTHLTDNEQFF; DNA: TGTGCCAGCAGCACTCACCTAACCGACAATGAGCAGTTCTTC
size: once; V: TRBV5-1; D: TRBD2; J: TRBJ2-5; CDR3: CASSPGVSGRAFETQYF; DNA: TGCGCCAGCAGCCCCGGGGTTAGCGGGAGGGCCTTTGAGACCCAGTACTTC
size: -; V: TRBV5-6; D: TRBD2; J: TRBJ2-7; CDR3: CASSFTLAEGSYEQYF; DNA: TGTGCCAGCAGCTTCACCCTAGCGGAGGGGAGCTACGAGCAGTACTTC
size: -; V: TRBV3-1/TRBV3-2; D: -; J: TRBJ2-1; CDR3: CASSPRGINVGNEQFF; DNA: TGTGCCAGCAGCCCAAGAGGGATAAATGTCGGGAATGAGCAGTTCTTC
size: -; V: TRBV9; D: TRBD1; J: TRBJ1-6; CDR3: CASSARDSENSPLHF; DNA: TGTGCCAGCAGCGCTAGGGACAGCGAAAATTCACCCCTCCACTTT
size: -; V: TRBV4-2; D: -; J: TRBJ1-1; CDR3: CASSQTGRATEAFF; DNA: TGTGCCAGCAGCCAGACAGGAAGAGCCACTGAAGCTTTCTTT
size: -; V: TRBV7-3; D: TRBD2; J: TRBJ2-3; CDR3: CASSLGTSGADTQYF; DNA: TGTGCCAGCAGTCTCGGGACTAGCGGGGCAGATACGCAGTATTTT
size: -; V: TRBV5-1; D: TRBD1; J: TRBJ1-2; CDR3: CASSPRAGQSSYGYTF; DNA: TGCGCCAGCAGCCCTCGGGCGGGACAGTCATCCTATGGCTACACCTTC
size: -; V: TRBV12-3/TRBV12-4; D: -; J: TRBJ2-7; CDR3: CASSLSGYEQYF; DNA: TGTGCCAGCAGTTTAAGCGGTTACGAGCAGTACTTC
size: few; V: TRBV6-1; D: -; J: TRBJ2-7; CDR3: CASSENFGQYF; DNA: TGTGCCAGCAGTGAAAACTTCGGGCAGTACTTC
size: -; V: TRBV24-1; D: TRBD1; J: TRBJ2-7; CDR3: CATSATGGYEQYF; DNA: TGTGCCACCAGTGCTACAGGGGGATACGAGCAGTACTTC
size: -; V: TRBV5-1; D: -; J: TRBJ1-2; CDR3: CASSFHRANYGYTF; DNA: TGCGCCAGCAGCTTCCACAGGGCTAACTATGGCTACACCTTC
size: -; V: TRBV6-1; D: -; J: TRBJ2-7; CDR3: CASSESGGAGYHEQYF; DNA: TGTGCCAGCAGTGAATCGGGGGGCGCCGGGTACCACGAGCAGTACTTC
size: once; V: TRBV7-2; D: -; J: TRBJ1-1; CDR3: CASSLSTGGTEAFF; DNA: TGTGCCAGCAGCTTAAGTACGGGGGGAACTGAAGCTTTCTTT
size: -; V: TRBV7-2; D: -; J: TRBJ2-7; CDR3: CASSLGVGLAYEQYF; DNA: TGTGCCAGCAGCTTAGGTGTGGGCTTGGCCTACGAGCAGTACTTC
size: -; V: TRBV5-5; D: -; J: TRBJ2-3; CDR3: CASSWADTQYF; DNA: TGTGCCAGCAGCTGGGCGGATACGCAGTATTTT
size: few; V: TRBV3-1/TRBV3-2; D: -; J: TRBJ2-3; CDR3: CASSQEGDFGTDTQYF; DNA: TGTGCCAGCAGCCAAGAAGGGGACTTTGGCACAGATACGCAGTATTTT
size: -; V: TRBV7-2; D: TRBD1; J: TRBJ2-1; CDR3: CASSFGDRGRNEQFF; DNA: TGTGCCAGCAGCTTTGGGGACAGGGGGCGAAATGAGCAGTTCTTC
size: -; V: TRBV7-3; D: TRBD2; J: TRBJ2-3; CDR3: CASSLDPGLGDTQYF; DNA: TGTGCCAGCAGCTTAGATCCGGGACTAGGGGATACGCAGTATTTT
size: -; V: TRBV2; D: -; J: TRBJ1-2; CDR3: CARRVGAYGYTF; DNA: TGTGCCAGAAGGGTAGGGGCCTATGGCTACACCTTC
size: -; V: TRBV29-1; D: TRBD2; J: TRBJ2-3; CDR3: CSVDGLAQSTDTQYF; DNA: TGCAGCGTCGATGGACTAGCCCAGAGCACAGATACGCAGTATTTT